This is a list of T cell receptor beta chains from one sample in a study of molecular identifiers for immune sequencing clone quantification. TCRdb re-called the PCR reads through MiXCR, storing one row per CDR3 protein. The sample carries 350,000 or so distinct CDR3 sequences, about a fifth recorded once. Sequencing was performed on naive CD8+ T cells from blood, with Jurkat cell RNA spiked in. The receptors originated from a human donor in good health. Some libraries in this study had Jurkat cell RNA spiked in. The conserved cysteine and the conserved F or W are not part of the CDR3 here. The D gene is left open where the match is weak.

V gene	D gene	CDR3 protein
TRBV3-1	.	ASSPARADGGTEAF
TRBV29-1	TRBD2	SVEDPSSGGVGEQF
TRBV29-1	TRBD1	SVEEPWGKKGARTDTQY
TRBV9	.	ASEASGANVLT
TRBV19	TRBD1	ASSIDGGTADYNEQF
TRBV6-6	.	ASSYFPGGNTEAF
TRBV12-3/TRBV12-4	.	ASSFGGLNEKLF
TRBV11-2	.	ASSLLNMEGNEQF
TRBV28	TRBD1	ASSPPPGQGHEQY
TRBV6-1	.	ASSEIGQNYNSPLH
TRBV20-1	TRBD2	SAIDAGDEQF
TRBV9	.	ASSVGTKVVGEQY
TRBV19	.	ASSLIKGLADTQY
TRBV20-1	.	SAPGVALYEQY
TRBV12-3/TRBV12-4	TRBD1	ASRVVGQGAVGANVLT
TRBV3-1	TRBD2	ASSQDPGTTYQETQY
TRBV29-1	.	SVEGGANYGYT
TRBV6-6	.	ASDVRRVKETQY
TRBV29-1	TRBD2	SVDHPLAGMPDTQY
TRBV20-1	.	SATNAYEQY